The 19 T cell receptor beta chains listed next were all sequenced from one sample in a study of T-cell reconstitution after alpha-beta-depleted transplantation in children. Preparation of the TCRbeta library was carried out with unique molecular identifiers. TCRdb used MiXCR to reprocess the PCR reads, holding one entry per CDR3 protein. The sample records some 200,000 distinct CDR3 sequences, roughly 15% being singletons. Sequenced material: PBMCs from the stem cell graft donor, taken from the stem cell graft. The receptors originated from a human donor who donated a stem cell graft to a child with acute lymphoblastic leukemia.

This clonotype was picked up a small number of times. The chain uses TRBV5-1 and TRBJ2-6; D may be TRBD1 (6 bases). V lost 4 bases and J lost 4, with 21 bases in between. This CDR3 is 18 amino acids long. CDR1 is SGHRS and CDR2 is YFSETQ in the germline V gene. CDR3 residues: CASSMVWTDFTGANVLTF. CDR3 sequence (DNA): TGCGCCAGCAGCATGGTTTGGACAGACTTTACCGGGGCCAACGTCCTGACTTTC.

This clonotype appeared many times. V gene TRBV25-1 combines with J gene TRBJ1-2, with unresolved D. This CDR3 has 13 residues. V shed 4 bases and J shed 5 bases, with 11 bases lying between them. Germline CDR1 and CDR2: MGHDK and SYGVNS. The CDR3 sequence: CASSGNAGYGYTF. The CDR3, as DNA: TGTGCCAGCAGTGGGAATGCGGGGTATGGCTACACCTTC.

This clonotype was picked up many times. The chain uses TRBV20-1 and TRBJ2-5, with D possibly TRBD2 on 6 matching bases. Germline V CDR1 and CDR2: DFQATT, SNEGSKA (reference sequence). This CDR3 region has 15 residues. The V gene lost 0 bases and the J gene lost 0 bases, with 11 bases spanning the gap. CDR3 nucleotide sequence: TGCAGTGCTAGAGATCCCGGAGGGTACCAAGAGACCCAGTACTTC. Translated, it gives CSARDPGGYQETQYF.

For this clonotype: No conserved phenylalanine or tryptophan is present at the end of the CDR3, so a read error is the likely explanation. This chain connects TRBV7-7 to TRBJ2-1; the D is unclear. Germline V lookup: CDR1 SSHAT, CDR2 FNYEAQ (reference sequence). The CDR3 runs to 13 residues. The CDR3: CASSKSSYNEQFL. In DNA, the CDR3 is TGTGCTAGCAGCAAGAGCTCCTACAATGAGCAGTTCTTG.

About this clonotype itself: A much larger clone lies a single base off, so this may be a read error. The chain couples TRBV5-1 to TRBJ1-1; D may be TRBD1 (6 bases). The CDR3 has 14 amino acids. CDR1 and CDR2 from the germline V gene are SGHRS and YFSETQ. Written as DNA, the CDR3 is TGCGCCACCAGCTTGACAGGCATGAACACTGAAGCTTTCTTT. It encodes CATSLTGMNTEAFF.

This clonotype has more than one count but fewer than ten. The rearrangement joins TRBV12-3 or TRBV12-4 to TRBJ2-3; unclear D gene. The CDR3 runs 12 residues. Trimming stripped 5 bases from V and 8 bases from J, with 11 bases between. The DNA of the CDR3 is TGTGCCAGCAGTCCACGCTTCGGTACGCAGTATTTT. Translation: CASSPRFGTQYF.

This clonotype came up a few times. The rearrangement links TRBV27 to TRBJ1-5, with TRBD1 matching 8 bases. The CDR3 is 16 residues long. The junction had 10 bases not matched to a gene; V was cut back by 6 bases and J by 3 bases. Per germline, CDR1 MNHEY and CDR2 SMNVEV (reference sequence). The CDR3 DNA follows: TGTGCCAGCAGCACCCTACCGGGACAGGCCAATCAGCCCCAGCATTTT. Encoded protein: CASSTLPGQANQPQHF.

In its sample, this clonotype was seen many times. CDR3 residues: CASRTRGGETGEETQYF. CDR3 coding DNA: TGCGCCAGCAGAACAAGGGGTGGGGAGACAGGGGAAGAGACCCAGTACTTC. V usage is TRBV5-1 and J usage is TRBJ2-5; 8 bases map to TRBD1. Germline values: CDR1 SGHRS, CDR2 YFSETQ. J was trimmed by 3 bases and V by 5 bases; bases with no gene match: 15. The CDR3 consists of 17 residues.

This chain uses TRBV20-1 with TRBJ2-7, with TRBD2 matching 9 bases. The CDR3 extends over 17 amino acids. J gave up 3 bases and V 0 bases, and 12 bases lay outside the gene matches. Per the germline V gene, CDR1 is DFQATT and CDR2 is SNEGSKA (reference sequence). This chain's CDR3 is CSARDPGTSIRNYEQYF. CDR3 bases: TGCAGTGCTAGAGACCCCGGGACTAGCATAAGAAACTACGAGCAGTACTTC.

This clonotype came up many times. DNA of the CDR3: TGTGCCACCAGTGATCCTGGGACACCCACAGATACGCAGTATTTT. As protein: CATSDPGTPTDTQYF. The gene calls are TRBV24-1 and TRBJ2-3, with D possibly TRBD1 on 6 matching bases. CDR3 size: 15 residues. Germline loops: CDR1 KGHDR, CDR2 SFDVKD. The V and J ends lost 3 bases and 2 bases respectively, with 11 bases between them.

This clonotype was observed at least ten times. The chain links TRBV6-5 to TRBJ1-2; perhaps TRBD1 as D (5 bases). The germline V gene encodes CDR1 MNHEY and CDR2 SVGAGI. The CDR3 sequence is 15 residues long. Between the trimmed V and J ends, which lost 4 bases and 0 bases, there was a span of 12 bases. CDR3 in amino acids: CASSSPGLANYGYTF. In nucleotides, the CDR3 is TGTGCCAGCAGTTCTCCGGGACTCGCTAACTATGGCTACACCTTC.

In DNA, the CDR3 is TGTGCCACCGCCCGGAATTCACCCCTCCACTTT. It is translated as CATARNSPLHF. The rearrangement uses TRBV28 and TRBJ1-6; no firm D call. Trimming removed 10 bases from V and 7 bases from J, with 8 bases in between. CDR3 length equals 11 residues. Germline lookup yields CDR1 MDHEN and CDR2 SYDVKM.

The V call is TRBV18, the J call TRBJ2-3; D possibly corresponds to TRBD1 (5 bases). Trimming cost V 2 bases and J 3 bases, with 21 bases left between them. Germline V gives CDR1 KGHSH, CDR2 LQKENI. This CDR3 is built from 18 residues. The CDR3 DNA reads as TGTGCCAGCTCACCATATCCCACAGGCGGAATAATGACAGATACGCAGTATTTT. Translating gives CASSPYPTGGIMTDTQYF.

In this sample, this clonotype turned up a few times. This rearrangement joins TRBV7-2 to TRBJ2-6; perhaps TRBD2 as D (5 bases). The CDR3 is 17 residues long. V was cut by 5 bases and J by 4 bases, with 18 bases left in between. Germline CDR1 and CDR2: SGHTA and FQGNSA. CDR3 DNA: TGTGCCAGCAGCAGATCCTCCGGGGTGTCAGGGGCCAACGTCCTGACTTTC. Translation: CASSRSSGVSGANVLTF.

There are many counts of this clonotype. The J gene is TRBJ2-1, the V gene TRBV11-1, with 7 bases matching TRBD2. Per the germline V gene, CDR1 is SGHAT and CDR2 is FQDESV (reference sequence). V lost 1 base, J lost 4 bases, and 4 bases stayed unmatched. The CDR3 runs to 15 residues. CDR3 DNA sequence: TGTGCCAGCAGCTTAGGGGGGGAGGGATACAATGAGCAGTTCTTC. Protein sequence: CASSLGGEGYNEQFF. The complete variable domain, with remaining parts taken from reference TRBV11-1 and TRBJ2-1, reads EAEVAQSPRYKITEKSQAVAFWCDPISGHATLYWYRQILGQGPELLVQFQDESVVDDSQLPKDRFSAERLKGVDSTLKIQPAELGDSAMYLCASSLGGEGYNEQFFGPGTRLTVL.

At least ten counts were recorded for this clonotype. The genes are TRBV6-1 and TRBJ2-1; 9 positions match TRBD2. J was trimmed by 4 bases and V by 5 bases; bases with no gene match: 15. The CDR3 has 18 residues. CDR1 MNHNS and CDR2 SASEGT come from the germline V gene. The CDR3: CASSQSLRASGKYNEQFF. The CDR3 DNA reads as TGTGCCAGCAGTCAGTCCCTACGGGCTAGCGGGAAGTACAATGAGCAGTTCTTC.

The sample holds many counts of this clonotype. J is TRBJ2-3 and V is TRBV27, with 7 positions matching TRBD2. Per the germline V gene, CDR1 is MNHEY and CDR2 is SMNVEV (reference sequence). This CDR3 region has 15 residues. The ends lost 3 bases at V and 6 bases at J; junction bases unmatched: 9. CDR3 DNA sequence: TGTGCCAGCAGTTTGGGAGGACTAGAGGGCGATACGCAGTATTTT. Translation gives CASSLGGLEGDTQYF.

Ten or more counts support this clonotype. The chain links TRBV10-3 to TRBJ1-2; 9 bases are shared with TRBD1. V shed 4 bases, J shed 6 bases, and the junction held 6 bases outside the gene matches. Germline loops: CDR1 ENHRY, CDR2 SYGVKD. CDR3 length: 14 residues. In nucleotides, the CDR3 is TGTGCCATCAGTGGGCCTCGGACAGGGGATGGCTACACCTTC. Translated, it gives CAISGPRTGDGYTF.

The chain links TRBV9 to TRBJ1-5, with D maybe TRBD1 (6 bases). Looked up from germline, CDR1 is SGDLS and CDR2 is YYNGEE. CDR3 length: 14 residues. V dropped 7 bases and J dropped 6 bases, with 17 bases sitting between them. CDR3 amino acids: CASGGAGSGQPQHF. CDR3 coding DNA: TGTGCCAGCGGGGGGGCAGGGTCAGGTCAGCCCCAGCATTTT.